Each of the 4 T cell receptor beta chains below was sequenced from the same sample in a study of OX40 agonist ivuxolimab in advanced cancers. The table came from immunoSEQ multiplex PCR; TCRdb's copy has only in-frame clones and leaves some out. The sample consists of about 40,000 clones, about 88% of them appearing once. The material sequenced was CD4+ or CD8+ T cells sorted from blood, taken in a trial of the OX40 agonist ivuxolimab. The origin of the receptors is an adult with an advanced solid tumor such as melanoma, head and neck, liver or kidney cancer.

The CDR3 spells CASSQSLQGENTEAFF. CDR3 coding DNA: TGCGCCAGCAGCCAATCCCTACAGGGGGAAAACACTGAAGCTTTCTTT. This sequence joins TRBV4-1 and TRBJ1-1; 8 bases are shared with TRBD1. The V gene end was trimmed by 2 bases and the J gene end by 2 bases; junction bases not matched to a gene: 7. Looked up from germline, CDR1 is MGHRA and CDR2 is YSYEKL. The CDR3 length is 16 residues.

Concerning this clone: One junction end disagrees with the germline gene, perhaps due to a read error. DNA for the CDR3: TGTGCCAGCACCTTAGCAGGTTCCGCCTACGAGCAGTACTTC. It translates to CASTLAGSAYEQYF. The chain links TRBV7-9 to TRBJ2-7; D uncertain. The CDR3 covers 14 residues. Germline CDR1 SEHNR, CDR2 FQNEAQ (reference sequence).

This chain connects TRBV13 to TRBJ1-6; weak D call: TRBD1 (5 bases). V dropped 11 bases and J dropped 1 base, with 9 bases sitting between them. The CDR3 runs to 13 residues. Per germline, CDR1 PRHDT and CDR2 FYEKMQ (reference sequence). The CDR3 is CASGGSYNSPLHF. DNA for the CDR3: TGTGCCTCCGGGGGTTCCTATAATTCACCCCTCCACTTT.

CDR3 bases: TGTGCCAGCAGCAAAGGGGCCCACAATGAGCAGTTCTTC. Translating gives CASSKGAHNEQFF. This rearrangement joins TRBV7-9 to TRBJ2-1; TRBD1 might be the D (5 bases). V lost 5 bases and J 5 bases, leaving 10 bases between the germline ends. CDR1 and CDR2 (germline): SEHNR, FQNEAQ (reference sequence). This CDR3 has 13 residues.